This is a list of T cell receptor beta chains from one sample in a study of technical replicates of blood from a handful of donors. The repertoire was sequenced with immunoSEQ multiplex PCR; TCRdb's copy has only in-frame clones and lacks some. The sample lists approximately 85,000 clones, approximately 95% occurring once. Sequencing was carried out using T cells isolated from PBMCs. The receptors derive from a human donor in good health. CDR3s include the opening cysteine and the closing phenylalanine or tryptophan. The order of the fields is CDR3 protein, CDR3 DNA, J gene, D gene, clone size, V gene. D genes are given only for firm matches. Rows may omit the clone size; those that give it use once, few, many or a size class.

CDR3: CASRILQGKTGELFF
DNA: TGTGCCAGCAGAATCCTACAGGGGAAGACCGGGGAGCTGTTTTTT
J: TRBJ2-2
D: TRBD1
size: -
V: TRBV6-5

CDR3: CASSASPPGQITDTQYF
DNA: TGTGCCAGCAGTGCATCCCCTCCGGGACAGATCACAGATACGCAGTATTTT
J: TRBJ2-3
D: TRBD1
size: -
V: TRBV27

CDR3: CASSKEQTGGSEDKSTNEKLFF
DNA: TGTGCCAGCAGCAAAGAACAGACAGGGGGCAGCGAAGACAAATCAACTAATGAAAAACTGTTTTTT
J: TRBJ1-4
D: -
size: -
V: TRBV21-1

CDR3: CASSFRPTGNTEAFF
DNA: TGCGCCAGCAGCTTCCGTCCCACTGGGAACACTGAAGCTTTCTTT
J: TRBJ1-1
D: -
size: -
V: TRBV5-1

CDR3: CASRDTAYEQYF
DNA: TGTGCCAGCCGGGACACAGCCTACGAGCAGTACTTC
J: TRBJ2-7
D: -
size: -
V: TRBV2

CDR3: CASSSRTGFEAFF
DNA: TGTGCCAGCAGTTCCCGGACAGGCTTTGAAGCTTTCTTT
J: TRBJ1-1
D: TRBD1
size: -
V: TRBV7-8

CDR3: CASSLAERRTEAFF
DNA: TGTGCCAGCAGTTTAGCAGAGCGGCGCACTGAAGCTTTCTTT
J: TRBJ1-1
D: -
size: -
V: TRBV27

CDR3: CASSPGQGYRTDTQYF
DNA: TGTGCCAGCTCTCCGGGACAGGGATATCGGACAGATACGCAGTATTTT
J: TRBJ2-3
D: TRBD1
size: -
V: TRBV18

CDR3: CASSLQGAPEQYF
DNA: TGTGCCAGCAGCTTACAGGGGGCCCCCGAGCAGTACTTC
J: TRBJ2-7
D: TRBD1
size: -
V: TRBV5-4

CDR3: CASSSRDTSYEQYF
DNA: TGTGCCAGCAGTTCCCGGGACACCAGCTACGAGCAGTACTTC
J: TRBJ2-7
D: -
size: -
V: TRBV27

CDR3: CASSIPSVSGGTDTQYF
DNA: TGTGCCAGCAGCATCCCTTCGGTTAGCGGGGGAACAGATACGCAGTATTTT
J: TRBJ2-3
D: TRBD2
size: -
V: TRBV9

CDR3: CASSPSTGGLYEQYF
DNA: TGCGCCAGCAGCCCCTCGACAGGGGGCCTCTACGAGCAGTACTTC
J: TRBJ2-7
D: TRBD1
size: once
V: TRBV5-1

CDR3: CASSWGQDTEAFF
DNA: TGTGCCAGCAGCTGGGGGCAGGACACTGAAGCTTTCTTT
J: TRBJ1-1
D: -
size: -
V: TRBV7-2

CDR3: CASSMAVAYEQYF
DNA: TGTGCCAGTAGTATGGCGGTAGCCTACGAGCAGTACTTC
J: TRBJ2-7
D: -
size: -
V: TRBV19

CDR3: CASSLDPGTAGGTEAFF
DNA: TGCGCCAGCAGCTTGGACCCTGGGACAGCCGGTGGCACTGAAGCTTTCTTT
J: TRBJ1-1
D: TRBD1
size: -
V: TRBV5-1

CDR3: CASSLSGRVGEQYF
DNA: TGTGCCAGCAGTTTGAGCGGGAGGGTGGGCGAGCAGTACTTC
J: TRBJ2-7
D: TRBD2
size: -
V: TRBV27

CDR3: CASSLDTMNTEAFF
DNA: TGTGCCAGCAGCTTGGACACCATGAACACTGAAGCTTTCTTT
J: TRBJ1-1
D: -
size: -
V: TRBV5-6

CDR3: CASSPMGPRTFSSKNIQYF
DNA: TGTGCCAGCAGCCCTATGGGCCCGCGGACTTTTAGCTCCAAAAACATTCAGTACTTC
J: TRBJ2-4
D: -
size: -
V: TRBV5-4

CDR3: CASSFLGRLNEQFF
DNA: TGTGCCAGCAGTTTCCTCGGGAGGCTAAATGAGCAGTTCTTC
J: TRBJ2-1
D: TRBD2
size: once
V: TRBV27

CDR3: CATSREDRVKTQYF
DNA: TGTGCCACCAGCAGAGAGGACAGGGTAAAGACCCAGTACTTC
J: TRBJ2-5
D: TRBD1
size: -
V: TRBV15